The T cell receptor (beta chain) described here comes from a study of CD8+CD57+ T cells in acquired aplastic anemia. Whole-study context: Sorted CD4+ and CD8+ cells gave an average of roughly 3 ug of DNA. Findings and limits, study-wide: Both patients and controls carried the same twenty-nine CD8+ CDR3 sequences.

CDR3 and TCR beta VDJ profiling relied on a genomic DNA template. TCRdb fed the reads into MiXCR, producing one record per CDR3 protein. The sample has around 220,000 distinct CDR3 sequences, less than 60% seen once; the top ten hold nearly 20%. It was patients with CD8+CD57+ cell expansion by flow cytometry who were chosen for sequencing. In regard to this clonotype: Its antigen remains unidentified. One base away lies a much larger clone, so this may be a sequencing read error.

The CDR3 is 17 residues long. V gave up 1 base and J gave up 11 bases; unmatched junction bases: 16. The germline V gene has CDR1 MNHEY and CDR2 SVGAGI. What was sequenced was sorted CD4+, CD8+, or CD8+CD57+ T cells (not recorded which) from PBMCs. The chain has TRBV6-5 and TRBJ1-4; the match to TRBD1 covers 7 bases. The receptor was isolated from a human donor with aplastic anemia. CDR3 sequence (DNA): TGTGCCAGCAGTTACTTGATGGGTCAGGAGGGGGCGGAGAAACTGTTTTTT. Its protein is CASSYLMGQEGAEKLFF.